Described below is a single T cell receptor (beta chain) sequence and its context. At one boundary the junction diverges from the germline segment, which might be a read error. Other nucleotide sequences from this sample produce the same CDR3. This sample was included in a study of T cells in women clearing cervical HPV infection. TCRdb keeps only in-frame clones here, not all; method: immunoSEQ multiplex PCR. The sample has fewer than 40,000 clones. The clonotype was recovered from a woman between 18 and 69 years old with a cervical HPV16 infection that either progressed to CIN3+ or cleared (not recorded which). Sequencing input: blood buffy coat.

The CDR3 is CASSPGTGNTIYF. Partial CDR3 DNA: TGCGCCAGCAGCCCAGGGACTGGAAACACG. The chain uses TRBV5-1 and TRBJ1-3; D is perhaps TRBD1 (5 bases). The CDR3 end is not reached by the read, which stops 3 residues before it; the germline J gene fills it in. The CDR3 runs to 13 residues. The germline V gene has CDR1 SGHRS and CDR2 YFSETQ.